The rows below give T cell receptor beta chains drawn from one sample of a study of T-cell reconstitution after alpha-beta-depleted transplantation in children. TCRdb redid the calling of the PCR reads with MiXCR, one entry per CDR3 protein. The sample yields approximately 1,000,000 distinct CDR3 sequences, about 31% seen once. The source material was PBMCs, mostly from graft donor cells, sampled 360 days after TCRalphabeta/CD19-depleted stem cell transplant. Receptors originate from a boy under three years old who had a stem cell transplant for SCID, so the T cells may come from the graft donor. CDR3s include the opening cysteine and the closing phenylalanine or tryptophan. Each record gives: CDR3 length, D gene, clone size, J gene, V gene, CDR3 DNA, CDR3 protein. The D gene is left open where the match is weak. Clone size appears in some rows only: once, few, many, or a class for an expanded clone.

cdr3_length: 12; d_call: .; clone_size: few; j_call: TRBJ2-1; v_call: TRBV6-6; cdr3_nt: TGTGCCAGCAGTTCCCACCACAATGAGCAGTTCTTC; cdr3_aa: CASSSHHNEQFF
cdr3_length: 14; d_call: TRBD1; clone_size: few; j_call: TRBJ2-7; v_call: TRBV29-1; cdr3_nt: TGCAGCGTTATATTAGGGACAGGGGACTACGAGCAGTACTTC; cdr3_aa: CSVILGTGDYEQYF
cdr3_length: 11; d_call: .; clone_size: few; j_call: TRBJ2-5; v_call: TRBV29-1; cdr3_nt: TGCAGCGTTTCCCACCAAGAGACCCAGTACTTC; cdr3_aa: CSVSHQETQYF
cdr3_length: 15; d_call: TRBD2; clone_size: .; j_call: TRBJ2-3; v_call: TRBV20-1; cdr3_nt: TGCAGTGCTAGTAGGCGGGAGGGAGGCACAGATACGCAGTATTTT; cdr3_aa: CSASRREGGTDTQYF
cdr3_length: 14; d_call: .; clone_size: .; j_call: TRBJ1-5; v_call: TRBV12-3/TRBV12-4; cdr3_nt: TGTGCCAGCAGTTTAAGGAATAGCAATCAGCCCCAGCATTTT; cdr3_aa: CASSLRNSNQPQHF
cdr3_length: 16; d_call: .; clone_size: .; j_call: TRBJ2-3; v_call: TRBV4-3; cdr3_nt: TGCGCCAGCAGCCAAGATAGGACCGCTCTGGCAGATACGCAGTATTTT; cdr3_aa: CASSQDRTALADTQYF
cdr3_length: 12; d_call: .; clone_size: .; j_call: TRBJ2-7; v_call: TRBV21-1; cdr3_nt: TGTGCCAGCAGCAAACCCCCCTACGAGCAGTACTTC; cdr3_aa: CASSKPPYEQYF
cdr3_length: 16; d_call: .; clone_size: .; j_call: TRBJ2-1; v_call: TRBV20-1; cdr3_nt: TGCAGTGCTAGACTTACGGGCAGGGCTTACTACAATGAGCAGTTCTTC; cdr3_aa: CSARLTGRAYYNEQFF
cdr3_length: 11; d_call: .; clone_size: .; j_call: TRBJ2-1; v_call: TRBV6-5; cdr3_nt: TGTGCCAGCAGTTATGGGGCAAAGCAGTTCTTC; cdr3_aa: CASSYGAKQFF
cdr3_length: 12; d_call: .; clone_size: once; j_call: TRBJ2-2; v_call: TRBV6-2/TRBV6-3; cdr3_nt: TGTGCCAGCAGTTCAAGTCTAAGGGAGCTGTTTTTT; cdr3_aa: CASSSSLRELFF
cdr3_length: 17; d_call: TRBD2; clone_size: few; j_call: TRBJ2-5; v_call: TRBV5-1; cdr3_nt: TGCGCCAGCAGCTCAACCCCGGGACTAGCGGGGGGTGGTGTCCAGTACTTC; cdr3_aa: CASSSTPGLAGGGVQYF
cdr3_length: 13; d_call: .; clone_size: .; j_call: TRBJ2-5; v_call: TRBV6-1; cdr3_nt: TGTGCCAGCACGCGGCACAGCCAAGAGACCCAGTACTTC; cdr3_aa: CASTRHSQETQYF
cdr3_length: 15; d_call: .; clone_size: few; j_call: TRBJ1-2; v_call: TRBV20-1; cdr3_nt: TGCAGTGCTAGAGAAGGTTGGGCAGGGCTCTATGGCTACACCTTC; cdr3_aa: CSAREGWAGLYGYTF
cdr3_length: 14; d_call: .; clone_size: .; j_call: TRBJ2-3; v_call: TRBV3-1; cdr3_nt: TGTGCCAGCAGCCGAGGACCGGCCGTGAATACGCAGTATTTT; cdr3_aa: CASSRGPAVNTQYF
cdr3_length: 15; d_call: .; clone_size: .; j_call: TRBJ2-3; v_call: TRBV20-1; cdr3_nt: TGCAGTGCTGAGGGGGGGACTTTGAGCACAGATACGCAGTATTTT; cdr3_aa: CSAEGGTLSTDTQYF
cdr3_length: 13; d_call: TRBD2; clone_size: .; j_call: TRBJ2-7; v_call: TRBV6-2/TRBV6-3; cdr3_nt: TGTGCCAGCAGTTACTACTCTACTAGCGGACAGTACTTC; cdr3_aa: CASSYYSTSGQYF
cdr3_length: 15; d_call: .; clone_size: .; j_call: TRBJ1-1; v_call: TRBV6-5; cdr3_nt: TGTGCCAGCAGTTACTCGAACGGACAGAACACTGAAGCTTTCTTT; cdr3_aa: CASSYSNGQNTEAFF
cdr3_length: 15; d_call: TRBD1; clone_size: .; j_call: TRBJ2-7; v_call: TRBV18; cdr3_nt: TGTGCCAGCTCACCCAGGACAGGCCTCTCCTACGAGCAGTACTTC; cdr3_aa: CASSPRTGLSYEQYF
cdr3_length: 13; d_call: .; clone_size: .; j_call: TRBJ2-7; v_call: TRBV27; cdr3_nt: TGTGCCAGCAGTACGGACCCGCGCTACGAGCAGTACTTC; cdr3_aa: CASSTDPRYEQYF
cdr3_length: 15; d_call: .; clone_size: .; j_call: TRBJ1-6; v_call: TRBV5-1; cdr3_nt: TGCGCCAGCAGCCCGGAGGGGATCCCAAATTCACCCCTCCACTTT; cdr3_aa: CASSPEGIPNSPLHF